Described below is a single T cell receptor beta chain sequence and its context. Method: immunoSEQ multiplex PCR; TCRdb's copy keeps in-frame clones and lacks some. The table includes about 21,000 clones, approximately 85% detected once. As for time point: baseline, week 1 (first vaccination visit). Documented treatment: pre-vaccination baseline after standard-of-care therapy. From germline, CDR1 is SNHLY and CDR2 FYNNEI. The CDR3 spans 14 residues. The ends were cut back, 4 bases at V and 7 bases at J, with 16 bases in the middle. The source of the sample is a study of a mutant IDH1 vaccine in newly diagnosed glioma. Study in general: The treated population exhibited a male proportion of about 62%, a female proportion of roughly 40%, and a mean age of approximately 41 years. Patients previously underwent radiotherapy, temozolomide, or both, and most underwent both.

The material sequenced was PBMCs, taken from a glioma patient treated with radiotherapy, temozolomide or both. The rearrangement joins TRBV2 to TRBJ1-2; D perhaps matches TRBD1 (5 bases). This TCR came from a man aged 40-49 years with glioma. This chain's CDR3 is CASSGDLAVRGYTF. DNA of the CDR3: TGTGCCAGCAGTGGGGACCTGGCCGTCCGTGGCTACACCTTC.